This T cell receptor beta chain was observed in a study of metastatic and nonmetastatic thyroid tumors. Germline V lookup: CDR1 ENHRY, CDR2 SYGVKD. Trimming cost V 3 bases and J 3 bases; bases outside gene matches: 10. There are 16 residues in the CDR3. All patients reached thyroid surgery having received no treatment beforehand. This clone was counted many times. TCRdb re-analyzed the PCR reads using MiXCR. The table lists some 28,000 clones, around 15% of them singletons. This receptor was taken from a female donor with papillary thyroid cancer or a benign thyroid nodule (not recorded which). Some clones in this sample may be carry-over from other donors' samples. The sample taken for sequencing was blood. The chain carries TRBV10-3 and TRBJ2-7, with TRBD1 matching over 8 bases. CDR3 loop: CAISDGQGMGGYEQYF. The CDR3 DNA is TGTGCCATCAGTGACGGACAGGGCATGGGGGGCTACGAGCAGTACTTC.